Below are 3 T cell receptor beta chains sequenced from a single sample in a study of T cells in Graves' hyperthyroidism and ophthalmopathy. Using RNA transcripts as the source, TCR beta CDR3 regions were amplified. The TCR CDR3 was amplified in a first-round RT-PCR using the HTBI primer set. TCRdb passed the multiplex PCR reads through MiXCR, listing each CDR3 protein once. The profile shows some 770,000 distinct CDR3 sequences, about a sixth of them singletons. Sequencing used blood. The receptors originated from a man younger than 35 with Graves' hyperthyroidism.

On this clonotype: Lacking the conserved final phenylalanine or tryptophan, this CDR3 likely reflects a read error. The J gene is TRBJ2-5, the V gene TRBV7-3; maybe TRBD1 (6 bases). Trimming cost V 5 bases and J 3 bases, with 10 bases left between them. This CDR3 has 13 amino acids. From germline, CDR1 is SGHTA and CDR2 FQGTGA. The CDR3 region is CASSPGHKETQYV. The DNA of the CDR3 is TGTGCCAGCAGCCCGGGACATAAAGAGACCCAGTACGTC.

There are a few counts of this clonotype. The chain recombines TRBV4-3 with TRBJ1-1; D not certain. From germline, CDR1 is LGHNA and CDR2 YSLEER. Trimming took 1 base from V and 4 from J, leaving 7 bases between them. The CDR3 spans 13 residues. The CDR3 reads CASSQVEGTEAFF. In nucleotides, the CDR3 is TGCGCCAGCAGCCAAGTTGAGGGCACTGAAGCTTTCTTT.

A few counts support this clonotype. V usage is TRBV7-2 and J usage is TRBJ1-1, with a weak D call TRBD1 (5 bases). There are 14 residues in the CDR3. Trimming removed 5 bases from V and 6 bases from J, with 16 bases in between. CDR1 and CDR2 (germline): SGHTA, FQGNSA. In DNA form, the CDR3 reads TGTGCCAGCAGCCTAATCCGGGGCACACCTGAAGCTTTCTTT. Translated: CASSLIRGTPEAFF.